This T cell receptor (beta chain) appears in the sequencing data of a study of identical twins. Study-wide results and caveats: The study reached conclusions through statistical analysis that was cross-sectional, not following the same donors.

The CDR3 contains 18 residues. Per the germline V gene, CDR1 is MDHEN and CDR2 is SYDVKM. Trimming cost V 3 bases and J 0 bases, with 18 bases left between them. This clonotype was detected ten times or more. Antigen unknown. Unique molecular identifiers were in the cDNA, with template-switch universal primer binding. TCRdb fed the 5' RACE reads into MiXCR, producing one record per CDR3 protein. The repertoire has hundreds of thousands of distinct CDR3 sequences, approximately 8% of them found once; the top ten carry around 2.1%. This same sample was also taken into another study, of yellow fever vaccine responses in identical twins.

The sample consisted of memory (CD45RO+) T cells sorted from blood. The rearrangement joins TRBV28 to TRBJ2-1; D perhaps matches TRBD2 (8 bases). This receptor was identified in a young woman in good health. In nucleotides, the CDR3 is TGTGCCAGCAGTTTTAAGGGGGCCGGGACTAGCTCCTACAATGAGCAGTTCTTC. Protein product: CASSFKGAGTSSYNEQFF.